The rows below give T cell receptor beta chains drawn from one sample of a study of T cell repertoires in ileal Crohn's disease. Measured with immunoSEQ multiplex PCR; TCRdb has only the in-frame clones, and not every one. This table has thousands of clones, just over 95% appearing once. The sequencing sample was made of ileal tissue. All receptors derive from an adult with Crohn's disease. Both conserved end residues are part of each CDR3. Fields, in order: V gene, J gene, CDR3 length, D gene, clone size, CDR3 DNA, CDR3 protein. The D gene is left open where the match is weak. Only some rows state a clone size, as once, few, many or a class for expanded clones.

TRBV29-1	TRBJ2-7	15	TRBD2	-	TGCAGCGTCACCTTCGGGGGGGTCGGGGCTTACGAGCAGTACTTC	CSVTFGGVGAYEQYF
TRBV19	TRBJ2-2	18	TRBD1	-	TGTGCCAGTAGCCCGATCGGACAGGGGGCTAGAGTGGCCGGGGAGCTGTTTTTT	CASSPIGQGARVAGELFF
TRBV15	TRBJ1-2	13	-	-	TGTGCCACCAGGTCAGGTTACGACTATGGCTACACCTTC	CATRSGYDYGYTF
TRBV12-5	TRBJ1-2	13	-	-	TGTGCTAGTGTCGCAGGGCTAAACTATGGCTACACCTTC	CASVAGLNYGYTF
TRBV7-2	TRBJ2-1	14	TRBD1	once	TGTGCCAGCAGCTCGGACAGGGTGAAAAATGAGCAGTTCTTC	CASSSDRVKNEQFF
TRBV30	TRBJ1-1	11	-	-	TGTGCCTGGGGACAGTTATCTGAAGCTTTCTTT	CAWGQLSEAFF
TRBV10-3	TRBJ1-2	16	-	-	TGTGCCATCAGTGATCTTTTTAGCGTCCCGACCTATGGCTACACCTTC	CAISDLFSVPTYGYTF
TRBV7-9	TRBJ2-3	16	-	-	TGTGCCAGCAGCTCCCACCGCGGACACTTTAAGGATACGCAGTATTTT	CASSSHRGHFKDTQYF
TRBV2	TRBJ2-1	17	TRBD2	-	TGTGCCAGCCCGGGACTAGCGGGAGGAGGGGTCTACAATGAGCAGTTCTTC	CASPGLAGGGVYNEQFF
TRBV7-2	TRBJ1-2	15	TRBD1	-	TGTGCCAGCAGCCGGACAGGGGAGAATGGCTATGGCTACACCTTC	CASSRTGENGYGYTF
TRBV6-6	TRBJ2-3	11	-	-	TGTGCCAGCACCCGCAGAGATACGCAGTATTTT	CASTRRDTQYF
TRBV7-2	TRBJ2-4	11	-	-	TGTGCCAGCAGCGTTACGGACATTCAGTACTTC	CASSVTDIQYF
TRBV28	TRBJ1-2	15	TRBD1	-	TGTGCCAGCAGTTCCGGGACAGGGAAGGTGGGGCGCTACACCTTC	CASSSGTGKVGRYTF
TRBV19	TRBJ1-1	15	-	-	TGTGCCAGTAGTCTCGGTGGGCGGGAGAACACTGAAGCTTTCTTT	CASSLGGRENTEAFF
TRBV6-1	TRBJ1-1	13	-	-	TGTGCCAGCAGTGAAGAGGGACTAACTGAAGCTTTCTTT	CASSEEGLTEAFF
TRBV28	TRBJ2-7	12	-	-	TGTGCCAGCAGAATGGGGGAAAATGGGGGCAACTTC	CASRMGENGGNF
TRBV19	TRBJ2-5	15	TRBD2	-	TGTGCCAGTCGAACCGGGAGGACGCGAGAAGAGACCCAGTACTTC	CASRTGRTREETQYF
TRBV19	TRBJ1-5	15	-	-	TGTGCCAGTAGTCCGAGACCCGGGGGCAATCAGCCCCAGCATTTT	CASSPRPGGNQPQHF
TRBV5-1	TRBJ1-5	15	-	-	TGCGCCAGCAGCCCTTCGGGGAGTAGCAATCAGCCCCAGCATTTT	CASSPSGSSNQPQHF
TRBV9	TRBJ2-1	15	TRBD2	-	TGTGCCAGCAGCGTAGGATCGAAACTAGCGGGTGAGCAGTTCTTC	CASSVGSKLAGEQFF
TRBV7-2	TRBJ1-5	14	-	-	TGTGCCAGCAGCCTCCTCTTACAGGGCCAACCCCAGCATTTT	CASSLLLQGQPQHF
TRBV18	TRBJ1-2	14	TRBD1	-	TGTGCCAGCTCACCACCGGAGGGGGCCTATGGCTACACCTTC	CASSPPEGAYGYTF
TRBV2	TRBJ1-2	11	-	-	TGTGCCAGGGACAGCAGATATGGCTACACCTTC	CARDSRYGYTF
TRBV7-2	TRBJ2-5	16	TRBD2	once	TGTGCCAGCAGCTTAGTAAGGCGGGGGGTCCAAGAGACCCAGTACTTC	CASSLVRRGVQETQYF
TRBV2	TRBJ2-1	14	TRBD2	-	TGTGCCACTCAGCGGGAGGGCCGATACAATGAGCAGTTCTTC	CATQREGRYNEQFF
TRBV27	TRBJ1-5	14	-	-	TGTGCCAGCAGTTTAGGGAGTCGCAATCAGCCCCAGCATTTT	CASSLGSRNQPQHF
TRBV28	TRBJ1-4	16	-	-	TGTGCCAGCAGTTGGAGGTCAGGGGCTCTTAATGAAAAACTGTTTTTT	CASSWRSGALNEKLFF
TRBV11-3	TRBJ1-1	12	-	-	TGTGCCAGCAGCTCCTATTCCCTAGAAGCTTTCTTT	CASSSYSLEAFF
TRBV28	TRBJ2-4	15	-	-	TGTGCCAGCAGTTTACCAGAATCGCACAACGACATTCAGTACTTC	CASSLPESHNDIQYF
TRBV6-5	TRBJ1-2	13	-	-	TGTGCCAGCAGGGCGCAGGGTAGCTATGGCTACACCTTC	CASRAQGSYGYTF
TRBV5-6	TRBJ1-1	13	-	-	TGTGCCAGCAGCCCTCTCTTGAACACTGAAGCTTTCTTT	CASSPLLNTEAFF
TRBV21-1	TRBJ2-7	13	-	-	TGTGCCAGCAGCAAAGGGCGGCAGACCGAGCAGTACTTC	CASSKGRQTEQYF
TRBV4-1	TRBJ2-3	17	TRBD2	once	TGCGCCAGCAGCCAAGATTTAGCGGGGGGGTACGTTGATACGCAGTATTTT	CASSQDLAGGYVDTQYF
TRBV6-1	TRBJ1-2	17	-	-	TGTGCCAGCAGTGACAACACGCGGCGAGCAGCCTCCTATGGCTACACCTTC	CASSDNTRRAASYGYTF
TRBV10-2	TRBJ1-6	14	-	-	TGCGCCAGCAGATGGGAGAACTATAATTCACCCCTCCACTTT	CASRWENYNSPLHF
TRBV15	TRBJ2-1	16	-	-	TGTGCCACCAGCGGTGGAAGCTCTAGCTCCTACAATGAGCAGTTCTTC	CATSGGSSSSYNEQFF
TRBV11-3	TRBJ1-2	12	-	-	TGTGCCAGCAGCTTCGGGATTAAGGGCTACACCTTC	CASSFGIKGYTF
TRBV7-9	TRBJ2-7	15	TRBD2	-	TGTGCCAGCAGTGACCTGGCGGGGGGCTCCTACGAGCAGTACTTC	CASSDLAGGSYEQYF
TRBV2	TRBJ1-3	12	TRBD1	-	TGTGCCAGCAGTGTCCAGGGGGACACCATATATTTT	CASSVQGDTIYF
TRBV28	TRBJ1-1	18	-	-	TGTGCCAGCAGTTTACGGTCAGGACTCGTGCTTGCGTTTCGGGTAACTTTCTTT	CASSLRSGLVLAFRVTFF
TRBV11-1	TRBJ1-1	14	TRBD1	-	TGTGCCAGCAGCACCTGGGACAGAAACACTGAAGCTTTCTTT	CASSTWDRNTEAFF
TRBV4-1	TRBJ2-7	14	-	-	TGCGCCAGCAGCCCTTCCGGACTTTCTGACGAGCAGTACTTC	CASSPSGLSDEQYF
TRBV9	TRBJ2-5	15	TRBD2	-	TGTGCCAGCAGCGTATCTAGCGGGACCGTGGAGACCCAGTACTTC	CASSVSSGTVETQYF
TRBV13	TRBJ2-3	16	-	-	TGTGCCAGCAGCTTAGGCCATATAGGGGGAGCAGATACGCAGTATTTT	CASSLGHIGGADTQYF
TRBV6-4	TRBJ2-2	17	-	-	TGTGCCAGCAGTCTGGGTAGCGGCGTCGCGAACACCGGGGAGCTGTTTTTT	CASSLGSGVANTGELFF
TRBV6-5	TRBJ2-5	15	-	-	TGTGCCAGCAGTTACGCGCTCGACCCGGGGGAGACCCAGTACTTC	CASSYALDPGETQYF
TRBV7-9	TRBJ1-2	14	-	-	TGTGCCAGCTTGGGGGCGCCTTCTAGGGCTGGCTACACCTTC	CASLGAPSRAGYTF
TRBV7-9	TRBJ2-1	17	TRBD2	-	TGTGCCAGCAGTCCTGAAATAGGACTAGCGGACTACAATGAGCAGTTCTTC	CASSPEIGLADYNEQFF
TRBV27	TRBJ2-1	11	-	once	TGTGCCAGCAGCATTAGGGGTGAGCAGTTCTTC	CASSIRGEQFF
TRBV5-1	TRBJ2-1	13	-	-	TGCGCCAGCAGCTTGGCAAGGGAGCAGGCGGACGTCTTC	CASSLAREQADVF